The source of this TCR beta chain is a study of cytomegalovirus exposure and HLA in healthy donors. Study conclusions and caveats: HLA allele associations emerged for around 15,000 TCR beta sequences in a later analysis, at 0.05 false discovery rate.

With respect to this clone: The antigen is unknown.

The CDR3 is made up of 16 amino acids. CDR1 and CDR2 (germline): MNHNS, SASEGT. The ends were cut back, 6 bases at V and 3 bases at J, with 20 bases in the middle. This PCR relied on a set of 60 Vbeta primers and 13 Jbeta primers. Sequenced by immunoSEQ multiplex PCR; TCRdb stores in-frame clones only, minus some. The repertoire consists of about 85,000 clones, with approximately 80% occurring once and the leading ten covering about 34%. Sequenced material: PBMCs. The TCR sequence derives from a man in his fifties or sixties in good health and CMV-seropositive. The rearrangement links TRBV6-1 to TRBJ1-1; D might be TRBD1 (6 bases). CDR3: CASSEHRNRVYTEAFF. CDR3 sequence (DNA): TGTGCCAGCAGCGAACACAGAAACAGGGTTTACACTGAAGCTTTCTTT.